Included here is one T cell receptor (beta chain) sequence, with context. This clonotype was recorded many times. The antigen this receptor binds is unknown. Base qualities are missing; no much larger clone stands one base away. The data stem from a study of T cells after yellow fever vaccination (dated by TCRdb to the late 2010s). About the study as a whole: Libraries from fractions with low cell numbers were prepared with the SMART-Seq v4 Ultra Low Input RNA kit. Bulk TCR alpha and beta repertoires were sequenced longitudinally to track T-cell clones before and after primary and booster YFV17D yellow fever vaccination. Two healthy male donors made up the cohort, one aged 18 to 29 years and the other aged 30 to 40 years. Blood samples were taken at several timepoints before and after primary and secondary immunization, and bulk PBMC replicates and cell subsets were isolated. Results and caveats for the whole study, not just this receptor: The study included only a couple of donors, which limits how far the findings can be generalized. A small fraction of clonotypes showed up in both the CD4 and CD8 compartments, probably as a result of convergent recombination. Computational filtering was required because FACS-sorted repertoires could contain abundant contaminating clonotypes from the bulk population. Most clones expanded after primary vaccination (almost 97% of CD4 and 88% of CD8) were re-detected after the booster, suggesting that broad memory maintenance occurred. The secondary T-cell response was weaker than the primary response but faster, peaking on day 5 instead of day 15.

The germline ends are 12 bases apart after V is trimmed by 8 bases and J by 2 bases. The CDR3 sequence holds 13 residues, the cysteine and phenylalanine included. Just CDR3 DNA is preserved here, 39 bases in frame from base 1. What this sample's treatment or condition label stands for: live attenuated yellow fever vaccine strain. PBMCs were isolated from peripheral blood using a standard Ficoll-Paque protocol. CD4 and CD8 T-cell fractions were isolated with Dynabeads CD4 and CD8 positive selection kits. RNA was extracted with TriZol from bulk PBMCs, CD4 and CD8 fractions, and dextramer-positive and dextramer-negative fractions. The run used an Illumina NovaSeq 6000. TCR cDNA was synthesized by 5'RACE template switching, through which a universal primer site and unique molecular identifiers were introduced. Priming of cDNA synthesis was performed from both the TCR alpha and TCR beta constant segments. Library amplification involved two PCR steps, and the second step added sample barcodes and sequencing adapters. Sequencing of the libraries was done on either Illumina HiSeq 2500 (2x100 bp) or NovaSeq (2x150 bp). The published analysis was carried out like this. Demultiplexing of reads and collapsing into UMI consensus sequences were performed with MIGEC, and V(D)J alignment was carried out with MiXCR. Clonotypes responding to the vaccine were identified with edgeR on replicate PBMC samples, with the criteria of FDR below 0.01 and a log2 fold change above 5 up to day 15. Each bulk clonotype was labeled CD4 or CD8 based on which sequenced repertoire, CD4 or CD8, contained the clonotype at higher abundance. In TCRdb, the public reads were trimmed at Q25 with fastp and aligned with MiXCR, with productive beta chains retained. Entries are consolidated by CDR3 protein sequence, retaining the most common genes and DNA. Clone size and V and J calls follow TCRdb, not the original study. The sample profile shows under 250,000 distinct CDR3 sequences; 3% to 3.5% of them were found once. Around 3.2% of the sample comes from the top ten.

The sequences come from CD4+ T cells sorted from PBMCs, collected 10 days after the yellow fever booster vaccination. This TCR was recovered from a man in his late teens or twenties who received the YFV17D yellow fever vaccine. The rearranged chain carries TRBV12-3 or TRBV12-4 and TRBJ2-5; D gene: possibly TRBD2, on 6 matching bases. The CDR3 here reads CASLRGVQETQYF. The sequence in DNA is TGTGCCAGCCTGCGGGGTGTTCAAGAGACCCAGTACTTC.